This entry lists 26 T cell receptor delta chains sequenced from one sample in a study of Vδ1+ human thymocytes. Study-wide points: In the thymus, TRG and TRD repertoires looked highly polyclonal with Gaussian CDR3 lengths.

Their antigen targets remain unknown. Extracted RNA was reverse transcribed into cDNA. The CDR3 regions were amplified by multiplex PCR from V-gene primers to a constant-region primer. TCRdb processed the multiplex PCR reads again with the CATT caller. The sample contains 70,000 or so delta-chain clones, more than 30% of which appear only once. Sequencing was performed on Vdelta1+ gamma-delta thymocytes from the thymus. Subset in this sample: FACS-sorted CD3+ TCRalphabeta- TCRVdelta1+ TCRVdelta2- thymocytes. All receptors derive from a boy younger than two who had congenital heart surgery.

This clone was detected a few times. This rearrangement joins TRDV1 to TRDJ1; the D is unclear. The CDR3 is made up of 16 amino acids. V lost 2 bases and J lost 0, with 13 bases in between. CDR1 TSWWSYY and CDR2 QGS come from the germline V gene. CDR3 nucleotide sequence: TGTGCTCTTGGGGAAAAGCTCCAACCTTACACCGATAAACTCATCTTT. It encodes CALGEKLQPYTDKLIF.

Turning to this clone: A read error is possible here, since a much larger clone lies one base away. J is TRDJ1 and V is TRDV2, with a possible D match to TRDD3 (5 bases). This CDR3 comprises 14 residues. V dropped 0 bases and J dropped 5 bases, with 12 bases sitting between them. The germline CDR1 and CDR2 sequences are GEAIGNYY and EKD. CDR3: CACDTLRIEDKLIF. In DNA, the CDR3 is TGTGCCTGTGACACCTTGCGGATAGAGGATAAACTCATCTTT.

This chain links TRDV1 with TRDJ1, with TRDD2 matching over 9 bases. J lost 11 bases, V lost 5 bases, and 21 bases had no gene match. The CDR3 consists of 17 residues. Per germline, CDR1 TSWWSYY and CDR2 QGS. CDR3 amino acids: CALGSPSYGSLSGKLIF. The CDR3 coding sequence is TGTGCTCTTGGGTCGCCTTCCTACGGGAGTCTGTCAGGTAAGCTCATCTTT.

There are a few counts of this clone. V and J are TRDV1 and TRDJ1, with D perhaps matching TRDD2 (6 bases). This CDR3 is 19 amino acids long. Germline V gives CDR1 TSWWSYY, CDR2 QGS. Trimming stripped 1 base from V and 0 bases from J, with 21 bases between. CDR3 in DNA: TGTGCTCTTGGGGAACATAGGCCTTCCGAGTTTTTGTACACCGATAAACTCATCTTT. Amino acid sequence: CALGEHRPSEFLYTDKLIF.

The rearrangement uses TRDV1 and TRDJ1; no clear D. This CDR3 has 20 residues. With 1 base removed from V and 1 base from J, the gap between germline ends came to 25 bases. In germline, CDR1 is TSWWSYY, CDR2 QGS. Here the CDR3 reads CALGEPRVSVVNAPTDKLIF. The CDR3 DNA reads TGTGCTCTTGGGGAACCCCGCGTTTCAGTTGTCAACGCTCCCACCGATAAACTCATCTTT.

With regard to this clone: One junction end does not reproduce the germline sequence, and a read error may be involved. The sample has other DNA sequences that encode this CDR3 too. The rearrangement links TRDV1 to TRDJ1, with D maybe TRDD3 (5 bases). The CDR3 totals 17 residues. Per germline, CDR1 TSWWSYY and CDR2 QGS. In DNA form, the CDR3 reads TGTGCCCTTGGGGAACGGCGTCCCCCTTTCGAGAGCGATAAACTCATCTTT. This gives the protein CALGERRPPFESDKLIF.

This clone was counted a few times. The junction does not match germline at one end; this may be a read error. Other DNA sequences of this sample code for an identical CDR3. The chain couples TRDV2 to TRDJ1, with TRDD3 matching over 8 bases. This CDR3 spans 20 amino acids. Germline CDR1 and CDR2: GEAIGNYY and EKD. CDR3 region: CACDTGPTGGPWAYTDKLIF. CDR3 nucleotides: TGTGCCTGTGACACCGGACCTACTGGGGGGCCCTGGGCTTACACCGATAAACTCATCTTC.

The chain combines TRDV1 with TRDJ1; 10 nucleotides align to TRDD3. The CDR3 length is 17 residues. V was pared by 0 bases and J by 3 bases, with 7 bases of the junction left unmatched. Germline V lookup: CDR1 TSWWSYY, CDR2 QGS. CDR3 bases: TGTGCTCTTGGGGAACTTGGAGGGGGATACGCGTCCGATAAACTCATCTTT. Residues: CALGELGGGYASDKLIF.

V gene TRDV1 combines with J gene TRDJ1; TRDD2 agrees at 7 bases. CDR1 TSWWSYY and CDR2 QGS come from the germline V gene. The V gene end was trimmed by 1 base and the J gene end by 0 bases; junction bases not matched to a gene: 14. CDR3 length equals 19 residues. For the CDR3, the DNA is TGTGCTCTTGGGGAACCCTGTCCCCCTTCCTCCAAGTACACCGATAAACTCATCTTT. It is translated as CALGEPCPPSSKYTDKLIF.

V is TRDV1 and J is TRDJ1; 9 nucleotides agree with TRDD3. The trim removed 0 bases at V and 0 bases at J, leaving 29 bases unmatched. The CDR3 has 25 residues. In germline, CDR1 is TSWWSYY, CDR2 QGS. The CDR3 is CALGELAFLPPNYWGTLPYTDKLIF. CDR3 sequence (DNA): TGTGCTCTTGGGGAACTCGCGTTCCTCCCACCTAATTACTGGGGGACCCTCCCATACACCGATAAACTCATCTTT.

This chain joins TRDV1 and TRDJ1; 9 bases map to TRDD3. Germline V gene sequence: CDR1 TSWWSYY, CDR2 QGS. J gave up 2 bases and V 0 bases, and 16 bases lay outside the gene matches. The CDR3 is 20 amino acids. CDR3 region: CALGELTPTIWGILTDKLIF. The CDR3 nucleotides read TGTGCTCTTGGGGAACTAACGCCTACCATCTGGGGGATTTTAACCGATAAACTCATCTTT.

The chain combines TRDV2 with TRDJ1, with 9 bases identical to TRDD3. CDR3 size: 19 residues. The germline V gene has CDR1 GEAIGNYY and CDR2 EKD. After removal of 2 bases from V and 3 bases from J, the junction contained 18 bases not matched to a gene. DNA of the CDR3: TGTGCCTGTGACATCCTTCCAGTTGCTGGGGATACGGCGGCCGATAAACTCATCTTT. It yields the protein CACDILPVAGDTAADKLIF.

This clone came up once. The chain employs TRDV1 and TRDJ1; 9 bases line up with TRDD2. The CDR3 is 21 residues long. The J segment lost 0 bases and the V segment lost 4 bases, leaving 21 bases of the junction unmatched. Germline assignment: CDR1 TSWWSYY and CDR2 QGS. The CDR3 loop reads CALGVPPSFLPHWRNTDKLIF. CDR3 nucleotide sequence: TGTGCTCTTGGGGTTCCACCATCCTTCCTACCCCACTGGAGAAACACCGATAAACTCATCTTT.

This clone was detected only a few times. The rearrangement links TRDV1 to TRDJ1; TRDD3 aligns across 8 bases. Trimming cost V 1 base and J 3 bases; bases outside gene matches: 16. Germline loops: CDR1 TSWWSYY, CDR2 QGS. This CDR3 spans 19 amino acids. The CDR3: CALGERRRGIRKPPDKLIF. The CDR3 DNA sequence: TGTGCTCTTGGGGAACGCAGAAGAGGGATACGCAAACCACCCGATAAACTCATCTTT.

The V and J genes are TRDV1 and TRDJ1; 8 nucleotides align to TRDD3. V was clipped by 2 bases and J by 4 bases; unmatched bases: 9. The CDR3 sequence is 16 residues long. The germline CDR1 and CDR2 sequences are TSWWSYY and QGS. CDR3 DNA sequence: TGTGCTCTTGGGGAATTCACCCGGGGGATAATCGATAAACTCATCTTT. As protein: CALGEFTRGIIDKLIF.

With regard to this clone: Other DNA sequences from this sample encode an identical CDR3 as well. The genes are TRDV1 and TRDJ1; D unclear. V was cut by 7 bases and J by 0 bases, with 6 bases left in between. There are 12 residues in the CDR3. Germline V lookup: CDR1 TSWWSYY, CDR2 QGS. In DNA form, the CDR3 reads TGTGCTCTTGAGCTGGACACCGATAAACTCATCTTT. Protein: CALELDTDKLIF.

The J gene is TRDJ1, the V gene TRDV1; D perhaps matches TRDD3 (6 bases). The V end lost 7 bases, the J end lost 0 bases, and 33 bases lay between the germline ends. Germline lookup yields CDR1 TSWWSYY and CDR2 QGS. CDR3 size: 21 residues. Written as DNA, the CDR3 is TGTGCTCTTGCTTGCCCCGGCCGGGGATTAGGGCCCGTACCGTACACCGATAAACTCATCTTT. Amino acids: CALACPGRGLGPVPYTDKLIF.

The sample holds a few counts of this clone. The genes are TRDV1 and TRDJ1, with D possibly TRDD2 on 7 matching bases. The germline V gene encodes CDR1 TSWWSYY and CDR2 QGS. This CDR3 has 24 residues. Trimming cost V 1 base and J 0 bases, with 36 bases left between them. In DNA form, the CDR3 reads TGTGCTCTTGGGGAACGGAGGGACATTTCCTACTACGGGGCTAGAGGGGGGAACACCGATAAACTCATCTTT. As protein: CALGERRDISYYGARGGNTDKLIF.

This clone occurred once. A junction end diverges from the germline sequence, so it may reflect a read error. The chain has TRDV1 and TRDJ1; maybe TRDD3 (5 bases). This CDR3 spans 19 amino acids. CDR1 TSWWSYY and CDR2 QGS come from the germline V gene. CDR3 coding DNA: TGTGCTCTTGGGGAACTTTGGGATTCCCACAACTGGCGGGCCGATAAACCCATCTTT. The encoded protein is CALGELWDSHNWRADKPIF.

V is TRDV3 and J is TRDJ1; D is uncertain. The CDR3 length is 11 residues. CDR1 TVYSNPD and CDR2 GDNSRS come from the germline V gene (reference sequence). V was trimmed by 1 base and J by 10 bases, leaving 13 bases between them. The chain's CDR3 is CAFMATRGLIF. CDR3 sequence (DNA): TGTGCCTTTATGGCTACGAGGGGACTCATCTTT.

The genes are TRDV1 and TRDJ1; maybe TRDD3 (6 bases). The CDR3 totals 20 residues. V was cut by 0 bases and J by 7 bases, with 30 bases left in between. Germline assignment: CDR1 TSWWSYY and CDR2 QGS. CDR3 sequence reads: CALGELEVLVLRRNWVKLIF. The CDR3 nucleotides read TGTGCTCTTGGGGAACTAGAGGTCCTGGTTCTTCGGCGGAACTGGGTTAAACTCATCTTT.

The chain has TRDV1 and TRDJ1, with 12 positions matching TRDD3. Germline values: CDR1 TSWWSYY, CDR2 QGS. This CDR3 spans 20 amino acids. V trimming: 5 bases; J trimming: 1 base; junction bases outside the gene matches: 17. DNA of the CDR3: TGTGCTCTTGGGACACTTCCTTTATACTGGGGGATACCGGGCACCGATAAACTCATCTTT. Amino acids: CALGTLPLYWGIPGTDKLIF.

This chain uses TRDV1 with TRDJ1; TRDD3 might be the D (5 bases). V dropped 0 bases and J dropped 8 bases, with 19 bases sitting between them. The V gene's germline CDR1 is TSWWSYY and CDR2 QGS. The CDR3 totals 16 residues. CDR3 region: CALGELAGLEEGKLIF. The CDR3 DNA sequence: TGTGCTCTTGGGGAACTAGCGGGATTGGAGGAGGGGAAACTCATCTTT.

This clone was counted a few times. The gene calls are TRDV1 and TRDJ1; D might be TRDD2 or TRDD3, each matching 7 bases. Germline CDR1 reads TSWWSYY; CDR2 reads QGS. The germline V and J ends were trimmed by 4 bases and 0 bases, with 27 bases remaining between them. The CDR3 extends over 20 amino acids. For the CDR3, the DNA is TGTGCTCTTGGGGTTATTCCTACGGACTGGGGACTCAAGTACACCGATAAACTCATCTTT. Its protein product is CALGVIPTDWGLKYTDKLIF.

This sequence joins TRDV1 and TRDJ1, with 12 positions matching TRDD3. The germline V gene has CDR1 TSWWSYY and CDR2 QGS. The CDR3 length is 23 residues. V trimming: 5 bases; J trimming: 2 bases; junction bases outside the gene matches: 27. DNA of the CDR3: TGTGCTCTTGGGTCCCCTGGTGTGAGGCCTGGGGGATACGCCCTCAACGGGACCGATAAACTCATCTTT. Translating it yields CALGSPGVRPGGYALNGTDKLIF.

The chain has TRDV1 and TRDJ1; possibly TRDD3 for D (5 bases). Trimming took 0 bases from V and 0 from J, leaving 50 bases between them. The CDR3 is 29 residues long. The germline V gene has CDR1 TSWWSYY and CDR2 QGS. CDR3 in amino acids: CALGELVATTFEPTFRQGLDKTYTDKLIF. CDR3 sequence (DNA): TGTGCTCTTGGGGAACTAGTAGCCACAACTTTCGAGCCAACCTTTCGTCAGGGGCTGGATAAGACCTACACCGATAAACTCATCTTT.